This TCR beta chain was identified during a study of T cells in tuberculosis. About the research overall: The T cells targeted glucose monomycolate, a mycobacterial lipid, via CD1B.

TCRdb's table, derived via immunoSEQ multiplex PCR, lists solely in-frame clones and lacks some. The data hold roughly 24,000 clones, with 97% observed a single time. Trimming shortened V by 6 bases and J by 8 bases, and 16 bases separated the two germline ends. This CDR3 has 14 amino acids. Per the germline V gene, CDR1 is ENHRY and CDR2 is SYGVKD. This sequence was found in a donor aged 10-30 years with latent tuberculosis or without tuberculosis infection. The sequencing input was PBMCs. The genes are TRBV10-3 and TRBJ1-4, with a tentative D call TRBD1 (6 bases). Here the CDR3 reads CAISLPAGAEKLFF. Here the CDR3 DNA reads TGTGCCATCAGCCTACCCGCAGGGGCGGAAAAACTGTTTTTT.